Included here is one T cell receptor beta chain sequence, with context. Its antigen is as yet unknown. This sample is part of a study of identical twins. TCRdb fed the 5' RACE reads into MiXCR, producing one record per CDR3 protein. Of around 490,000 distinct CDR3 sequences listed, roughly an eighth were seen once; the top ten hold about 0.94%. Findings and limits, study-wide: Models underestimated how often monozygotic twins shared out-of-frame TCR alpha.

Germline V gene lookup returns CDR1 LNHDA and CDR2 SQIVND (reference sequence). V lost 3 bases and J 9 bases, leaving 18 bases between the germline ends. The CDR3 sequence is 15 residues long. This sample also belongs to another study, concerning yellow fever vaccine responses in identical twins.

Sequenced: CD4+ T cells sorted from blood. The receptor was derived from a woman younger than 30 in good health. The J gene is TRBJ2-1, the V gene TRBV19; no clear D. For the CDR3, the DNA is TGTGCCAGTAGTATTAGCCCAGCGTTGGGTCTTGAGCAGTTCTTC. Protein sequence: CASSISPALGLEQFF.